The 16 T cell receptor beta chains in this list originate from one sample, sequenced in a study of identical twins. TCRdb used MiXCR to reprocess the 5' RACE reads, holding one entry per CDR3 protein. The data contain fewer than 450,000 distinct CDR3 sequences, 7% to 9.5% of them singletons. The sequenced sample was naive T cells sorted from blood. All receptors derive from a woman between 50 and 59 years old in good health.

This rearrangement joins TRBV6-1 to TRBJ1-1, with D possibly being TRBD1 (5 bases). The ends were cut back, 0 bases at V and 5 bases at J, with 10 bases in the middle. Germline lookup yields CDR1 MNHNS and CDR2 SASEGT. The CDR3 runs 14 residues. CDR3 sequence: CASSEAGRATEAFF. CDR3 in DNA: TGTGCCAGCAGTGAAGCTGGCAGGGCGACTGAAGCTTTCTTT.

In this sample, this clonotype turned up a few times. This rearrangement joins TRBV7-3 to TRBJ2-7, with 7 positions matching TRBD2. The V segment lost 6 bases and the J segment 5 bases; nucleotides outside the gene matches: 10. Germline-derived CDR1 and CDR2 are SGHTA and FQGTGA. The CDR3 extends over 14 amino acids. CDR3 region: CASRLYSTSNEQYF. The CDR3 DNA follows: TGTGCCAGCAGGCTATATTCGACTAGCAACGAGCAGTACTTC.

This clonotype was seen repeatedly, ten times or more. The J gene is TRBJ2-4, the V gene TRBV7-2; D is undetermined. CDR3 length equals 15 residues. Germline CDR1 SGHTA, CDR2 FQGNSA. V was clipped by 1 base and J by 3 bases, with 10 bases between them. CDR3 nucleotide sequence: TGTGCCAGCAGCTTAGACCAGCGAGACAAAAACATTCAGTACTTC. Residues: CASSLDQRDKNIQYF.

This clonotype was seen many times. V gene TRBV2 combines with J gene TRBJ2-7, with 10 bases fitting TRBD2. V gave up 1 base and J gave up 4 bases; unmatched junction bases: 4. There are 15 residues in the CDR3. Germline CDR1 SNHLY, CDR2 FYNNEI. Here the CDR3 reads CASSEGGLAEYEQYF. The CDR3 nucleotides are TGTGCCAGCAGTGAAGGCGGACTAGCGGAATACGAGCAGTACTTC.

The sample holds a few counts of this clonotype. The chain employs TRBV3-1 and TRBJ1-2; TRBD1 agrees at 7 bases. The germline CDR1 and CDR2 sequences are LGHDT and YNNKEL (reference sequence). This CDR3 contains 15 residues. The J segment lost 3 bases and the V segment lost 0 bases, leaving 4 bases of the junction unmatched. The CDR3 coding sequence is TGTGCCAGCAGCCAAGACGCAGGGGGGGACTATGGCTACACCTTC. This sequence encodes CASSQDAGGDYGYTF.

This clonotype was seen only a few times. V is TRBV18 and J is TRBJ2-5, with D possibly matching TRBD2 (6 bases). CDR3 size: 18 residues. Per germline, CDR1 KGHSH and CDR2 LQKENI. The V gene lost 4 bases and the J gene lost 2 bases, with 23 bases spanning the gap. CDR3 DNA: TGTGCCAGCTCACAACTTAGCCTCCCAGGAGGGGAGCAAGAGACCCAGTACTTC. It codes for CASSQLSLPGGEQETQYF.

The chain is built from TRBV5-6 and TRBJ1-1, with TRBD1 matching over 8 bases. V shed 3 bases, J shed 0 bases, and the junction held 4 bases outside the gene matches. The CDR3 has 15 residues. Per the germline V gene, CDR1 is SGHDT and CDR2 is YYEEEE. CDR3 sequence reads: CASSSMTGVNTEAFF. As DNA, the CDR3 is TGTGCCAGCAGCTCCATGACAGGGGTGAACACTGAAGCTTTCTTT.

V usage is TRBV6-6 and J usage is TRBJ2-7; TRBD1 might be the D (6 bases). This CDR3 has 17 residues. Per the germline V gene, CDR1 is MNHNY and CDR2 is SVGAGI (reference sequence). V was cut by 6 bases and J by 4 bases, with 25 bases left in between. The CDR3 is CASSQRTGSGSPYEQYF. CDR3 coding DNA: TGTGCCAGCAGCCAACGTACAGGGTCGGGCTCACCATACGAGCAGTACTTC.

This clonotype was picked up many times. This chain's CDR3 is CASSPHDPSPYEQYF. In DNA form, the CDR3 reads TGCGCCAGCAGCCCTCACGACCCGTCTCCCTACGAGCAGTACTTC. This chain uses TRBV5-1 with TRBJ2-7; D remains ambiguous. This CDR3 has 15 residues. Germline CDR1 is SGHRS and CDR2 is YFSETQ. The germline V and J ends were trimmed by 4 bases and 2 bases, with 16 bases remaining between them.

This clonotype was seen ten or more times. The V gene is TRBV29-1, the J gene TRBJ2-5; tentative D call: TRBD2 (5 bases). V lost 7 bases and J lost 4, with 16 bases in between. This CDR3 spans 13 amino acids. Germline assignment: CDR1 SQVTM and CDR2 ANQGSEA. CDR3 nucleotides: TGCAGCGCCGTGACACCTGGAGGAGAGACCCAGTACTTC. Protein sequence: CSAVTPGGETQYF. The full variable domain, its missing parts supplied by reference TRBV29-1 and TRBJ2-5, is SAVISQKPSRDICQRGTSLTIQCQVDSQVTMMFWYRQQPGQSLTLIATANQGSEATYESGFVIDKFPISRPNLTFSTLTVSNMSPEDSSIYLCSAVTPGGETQYFGPGTRLLVL.

Note on this clonotype: The junction departs from germline at one end; a sequencing error may be responsible. The chain combines TRBV20-1 with TRBJ1-1, with D perhaps TRBD1 (5 bases). Germline V gene sequence: CDR1 DFQATT, CDR2 SNEGSKA (reference sequence). The CDR3 consists of 16 residues. CDR3 sequence: CSARASGRGMNTEAFF. DNA for the CDR3: TGCAGTGCCAGAGCGTCGGGAAGGGGCATGAACACTGAAGCTTTCTTT.

This CDR3 reads CASSLAGGNEKLFF. As DNA, the CDR3 is TGTGCCAGCAGTTTAGCGGGGGGCAATGAAAAACTGTTTTTT. The chain couples TRBV12-3 or TRBV12-4 to TRBJ1-4; D is perhaps TRBD1 (6 bases). This CDR3 comprises 14 residues. The ends were cut back, 0 bases at V and 5 bases at J, with 7 bases in the middle.

At least ten counts were recorded for this clonotype. The chain carries TRBV11-3 and TRBJ2-4; the D is unclear. CDR1 is SGHNT, CDR2 YENEEA, per germline. The CDR3 sequence is 14 residues long. The ends were cut back, 5 bases at V and 0 bases at J, with 8 bases in the middle. The CDR3 is CASSTILAKNIQYF. CDR3 in DNA: TGTGCCAGCAGCACAATCCTAGCCAAAAACATTCAGTACTTC.

The gene calls are TRBV23-1 and TRBJ2-3; 10 positions agree with TRBD2. TRBV23-1 is known as an ORF, though its function is uncertain. V was pared by 2 bases and J by 4 bases, with 6 bases of the junction left unmatched. The CDR3 consists of 16 residues. The CDR3 DNA reads TGCGCCAGCAGTCAAGCTAGCGGGAGTGGGTCAGATACGCAGTATTTT. It codes for CASSQASGSGSDTQYF.

This clonotype has more than one count but fewer than ten. The gene calls are TRBV29-1 and TRBJ2-3, with 10 bases fitting TRBD2. The V gene's germline CDR1 is SQVTM and CDR2 ANQGSEA. This CDR3 is built from 16 residues. With 3 bases clipped from V and 3 bases from J, the junction kept 9 bases outside the gene matches. The CDR3 region is CSVDNVLAGATDTQYF. CDR3 coding DNA: TGCAGCGTTGATAATGTTCTAGCGGGAGCGACAGATACGCAGTATTTT.

A few counts support this clonotype. This chain uses TRBV7-9 with TRBJ2-7, with 7 nucleotides matching TRBD1. The trim removed 5 bases at V and 4 bases at J, leaving 5 bases unmatched. CDR1 is SEHNR, CDR2 FQNEAQ, per germline (reference sequence). The CDR3 totals 13 residues. The CDR3 protein is CASSKDRPYEQYV. CDR3 nucleotide sequence: TGTGCCAGCAGCAAGGACAGGCCTTACGAGCAGTACGTC.